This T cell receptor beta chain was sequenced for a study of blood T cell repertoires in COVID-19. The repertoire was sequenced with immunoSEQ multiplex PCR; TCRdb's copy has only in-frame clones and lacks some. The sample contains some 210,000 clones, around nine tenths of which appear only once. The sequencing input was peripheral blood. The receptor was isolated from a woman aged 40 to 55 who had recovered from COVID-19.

CDR3 bases: TGTGCCAGCAGCATGCGACAGGGCTCCTACAATGAGCAGTTCTTC. This sequence encodes CASSMRQGSYNEQFF. The V and J genes are TRBV3-1 (or the pseudogene TRBV3-2) and TRBJ2-1, with TRBD1 identical over 7 bases. J lost 0 bases, V lost 5 bases, and 4 bases had no gene match. The CDR3 spans 15 residues. The germline gives CDR1 LGHDT, CDR2 YNNKEL (reference sequence).